The 8 T cell receptor beta chains given below trace back to one sample, sequenced in a study of T cell changes during pregnancy in multiple sclerosis. Only in-frame clones appear in the TCRdb table, and some are missing; sequencing was by immunoSEQ multiplex PCR. This sample has just under 60,000 clones, with roughly 92% found just once. Sequenced here: peripheral blood, sampled in the first trimester of pregnancy. All receptors come from a female donor with multiple sclerosis, enrolled in a pregnancy study.

V usage is TRBV7-2 and J usage is TRBJ2-7; no reliable D call. The germline gives CDR1 SGHTA, CDR2 FQGNSA. The CDR3 totals 15 residues. The germline V and J ends were trimmed by 5 bases and 0 bases, with 14 bases remaining between them. The CDR3 DNA is TGTGCCAGCAGCCTCTTCCAGGCCGTCTCCTACGAGCAGTACTTC. Translation: CASSLFQAVSYEQYF.

The chain joins TRBV5-1 to TRBJ2-7; a weak D match, TRBD2 (6 bases). Germline CDR1 is SGHRS and CDR2 is YFSETQ. The CDR3 is 15 amino acids. V lost 0 bases to trimming and J lost 2 bases, with 12 bases between them. CDR3 coding DNA: TGCGCCAGCAGCTTGGGGGGGGATCTCACCTACGAGCAGTACTTC. It yields the protein CASSLGGDLTYEQYF. Full variable domain (remainder filled in from reference TRBV5-1 and TRBJ2-7): KAGVTQTPRYLIKTRGQQVTLSCSPISGHRSVSWYQQTPGQGLQFLFEYFSETQRNKGNFPGRFSGRQFSNSRSEMNVSTLELGDSALYLCASSLGGDLTYEQYFGPGTRLTVT.

The chain links TRBV7-2 to TRBJ1-2, with 7 bases identical to TRBD1. This CDR3 region has 15 residues. The V gene end was trimmed by 5 bases and the J gene end by 0 bases; junction bases not matched to a gene: 6. Germline assignment: CDR1 SGHTA and CDR2 FQGNSA. CDR3 amino acids: CASSPGQASNYGYTF. Here the CDR3 DNA reads TGTGCCAGCAGCCCCGGACAGGCATCTAACTATGGCTACACCTTC.

In DNA, the CDR3 is TGTGCCAGCAGCTCTGGCCGGGACAGGGGCCACACTGAAGCTTTCTTT. It encodes CASSSGRDRGHTEAFF. The chain employs TRBV7-3 and TRBJ1-1, with 10 bases fitting TRBD1. This CDR3 contains 16 residues. Germline assignment: CDR1 SGHTA and CDR2 FQGTGA. With 4 bases clipped from V and 3 bases from J, the junction kept 8 bases outside the gene matches.

The CDR3 DNA sequence: TGTGCCAGCAGAGAGTGGAACACTGAAGCTTTCTTT. Translating gives CASREWNTEAFF. The chain links TRBV25-1 to TRBJ1-1; no reliable D call. The CDR3 has 12 amino acids. The V gene lost 6 bases and the J gene lost 1 base, with 6 bases spanning the gap. Germline V gene data show CDR1 as MGHDK and CDR2 as SYGVNS.

V gene TRBV10-3 combines with J gene TRBJ2-3; possible D gene TRBD2, 6 bases. Germline assignment: CDR1 ENHRY and CDR2 SYGVKD. The CDR3 contains 15 residues. The V gene lost 10 bases and the J gene lost 2 bases, with 19 bases spanning the gap. The CDR3 DNA reads as TGTGCCACGGCCGTTGGCGGGGCTCCCACAGATACGCAGTATTTT. Its translation is CATAVGGAPTDTQYF.

J is TRBJ2-2 and V is TRBV25-1; 9 nucleotides align to TRBD1. Germline assignment: CDR1 MGHDK and CDR2 SYGVNS. This CDR3 is 14 amino acids long. V was clipped by 8 bases and J by 7 bases; unmatched bases: 8. This CDR3 is CASDRTGVDGELFF. In DNA, the CDR3 is TGTGCCAGCGATAGGACAGGGGTAGACGGGGAGCTGTTTTTT.

The rearrangement links TRBV30 to TRBJ2-7; D is perhaps TRBD1 (6 bases). CDR1 GTSNPN and CDR2 SVGIG come from the germline V gene (reference sequence). V dropped 6 bases and J dropped 3 bases, with 15 bases sitting between them. The CDR3 contains 13 residues. The CDR3 region is CACHRTASYEQYF. For the CDR3, the DNA is TGTGCCTGCCACAGGACAGCGAGCTACGAGCAGTACTTC.